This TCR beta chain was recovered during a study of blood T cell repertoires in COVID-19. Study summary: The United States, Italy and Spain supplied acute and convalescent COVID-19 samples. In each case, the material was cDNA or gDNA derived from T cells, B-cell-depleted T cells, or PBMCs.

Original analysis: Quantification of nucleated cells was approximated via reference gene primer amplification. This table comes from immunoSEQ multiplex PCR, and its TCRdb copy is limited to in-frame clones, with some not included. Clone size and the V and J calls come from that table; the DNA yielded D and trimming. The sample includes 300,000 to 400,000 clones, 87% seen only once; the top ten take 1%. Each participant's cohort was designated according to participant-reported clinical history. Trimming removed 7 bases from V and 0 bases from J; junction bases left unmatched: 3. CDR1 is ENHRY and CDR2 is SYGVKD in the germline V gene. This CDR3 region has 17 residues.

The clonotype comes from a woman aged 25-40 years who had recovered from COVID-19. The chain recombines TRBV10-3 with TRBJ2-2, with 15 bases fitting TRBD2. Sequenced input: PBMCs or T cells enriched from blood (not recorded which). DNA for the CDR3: TGTGCCATCATGGGGACTAGCGGGGGGACGAACACCGGGGAGCTGTTTTTT. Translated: CAIMGTSGGTNTGELFF.